The rows below give T cell receptor beta chains drawn from one sample of a study of blood T cell repertoires in COVID-19. TCRdb's copy holds only in-frame clones and misses some; the assay was immunoSEQ multiplex PCR. Of almost 250,000 clones listed, approximately 85% were seen once; the top ten hold 9.1%. Sequenced sample: PBMCs or T cells enriched from blood (not recorded which). These receptors originate from a woman aged 45 to 65 with acute COVID-19. CDR3s include the opening cysteine and the closing phenylalanine or tryptophan. The D gene is left open where the match is weak. The size entry is marked missing in some rows and otherwise reads once, few, many or a size class.

D gene,clone size,V gene,J gene,CDR3 DNA,CDR3 protein
-,-,TRBV14,TRBJ2-7,TGTGCCAGCAGCCAAGACAAAGTGGGGGGAGGCGAGCAGTACTTC,CASSQDKVGGGEQYF
TRBD1,-,TRBV4-3,TRBJ2-2,TGCGCCAGCAGCCCGACAGGGGCCGGGTGGACCGGGGAGCTGTTTTTT,CASSPTGAGWTGELFF
TRBD1,-,TRBV12-3/TRBV12-4,TRBJ2-1,TGTGCCAGCAGTTTTAGAGGGGGCGATGAGCAGTTCTTC,CASSFRGGDEQFF
-,-,TRBV7-2,TRBJ1-6,TGTGCCAGCAGCACCGACAGAAACAATTCACCCCTCCACTTT,CASSTDRNNSPLHF
-,-,TRBV19,TRBJ2-2,TGTGCCAGTAGTATAGATCGCGTCACCGGGGAGCTGTTTTTT,CASSIDRVTGELFF
-,-,TRBV5-1,TRBJ1-1,TGCGCCAGCAGCTTGGCGGGGAGATACACTGAAGCTTTCTTT,CASSLAGRYTEAFF
-,once,TRBV2,TRBJ1-1,TGTGCCAGCATGGGTGGACTCCTATGGATGGCTTTCTTT,CASMGGLLWMAFF
TRBD1,few,TRBV14,TRBJ1-6,TGTGCCAGCAGCCTGGGGACAGGGGGACTTTCACCCCTCCACTTT,CASSLGTGGLSPLHF
TRBD2,-,TRBV30,TRBJ2-7,TGTGCCTGGGGACTAGCGGGGGTCTCCTACGAGCAGTACTTC,CAWGLAGVSYEQYF
-,once,TRBV5-1,TRBJ2-1,TGCGCCAGCAGCTTGGAGGCTGGGGGGTACAATGAGCAGTTCTTC,CASSLEAGGYNEQFF
TRBD2,-,TRBV6-5,TRBJ2-1,TGTGCCAGCAGTTCCTACGGACTAGCGGGGGACAATGAGCAGTTCTTC,CASSSYGLAGDNEQFF
TRBD2,-,TRBV3-1/TRBV3-2,TRBJ2-3,TGTGCCAGCAGCCATCCCTTTAGCGGGGCCCCCAATGCTAGCACAGATACGCAGTATTTT,CASSHPFSGAPNASTDTQYF
TRBD1,-,TRBV5-1,TRBJ2-7,TGCGCCAGCAGCTGGGACAGTTACACCTACGAGCAGTACTTC,CASSWDSYTYEQYF
-,-,TRBV29-1,TRBJ2-7,TGCAGCGTGGAATCAGCCTACGAGCAGTACTTC,CSVESAYEQYF
-,once,TRBV7-9,TRBJ1-2,TGTGCCAGCAGCTTAGCTCAGGAATCCTATGGCTACACCTTC,CASSLAQESYGYTF
-,-,TRBV5-4,TRBJ2-7,TGTGCCAGCAGCTCCGAACTGAACTCCTACGAGCAGTACTTC,CASSSELNSYEQYF
-,-,TRBV7-9,TRBJ1-2,TGTGCCAGCAGCTCGCGGGCCATCTATGGCTACACCTTC,CASSSRAIYGYTF
-,-,TRBV2,TRBJ1-5,TGTGCCAGCAGTGGGGAGGGGTCGGGGCAGCCCCAGCATTTT,CASSGEGSGQPQHF
TRBD1,-,TRBV27,TRBJ2-7,TGTGCCAGCAGCCCATCACCAGGACAGGGCATTTACGAGCAGTACTTC,CASSPSPGQGIYEQYF
TRBD2,-,TRBV19,TRBJ2-5,TGTGCCAGTAGGGACCTAGCGGGGGGTGAGACCCAGTACTTC,CASRDLAGGETQYF
TRBD2,-,TRBV4-3,TRBJ2-1,TGCGCCAGCAGCCAAGACGGCCCGGGGTTTAGCGGGGTATCCTACAATGAGCAGTTCTTC,CASSQDGPGFSGVSYNEQFF
-,-,TRBV6-2/TRBV6-3,TRBJ2-1,TGTGCCAGCAGCTCTGACACCCAGCCCGGTACGCATGAGCAGTTCTTC,CASSSDTQPGTHEQFF
-,once,TRBV20-1,TRBJ1-2,TGCAGTGCTAGTGGCGCGGCTAACTATGGCTACACCTTC,CSASGAANYGYTF
-,-,TRBV19,TRBJ2-2,TGTGCCAGTAGTAAGGCGGCCAGGGGAAACACCGGGGAGCTGTTTTTT,CASSKAARGNTGELFF
-,once,TRBV12-5,TRBJ2-5,TGTGCTAGTGGTTTGGCCCGGACAACGTACCAAGAGACCCAGTACTTC,CASGLARTTYQETQYF
-,-,TRBV5-1,TRBJ1-1,TGCGCCAGCAGCCCCGGGATCTTGAACACTGAAGCTTTCTTT,CASSPGILNTEAFF
-,few,TRBV9,TRBJ2-3,TGTGCCAGCAGCGTTGCGCGGTTTGAAGATACGCAGTATTTT,CASSVARFEDTQYF
TRBD1,-,TRBV27,TRBJ1-5,TGTGCCAGCAGGGACAGGTATAGCAATCAGCCCCAGCATTTT,CASRDRYSNQPQHF
-,-,TRBV14,TRBJ1-2,TGTGCCAGCAGCCAGGGCAGGGGAAGCTATGGCTACACCTTC,CASSQGRGSYGYTF
-,-,TRBV30,TRBJ1-1,TGTGCCTGGGGCCCGGACTTGACTGAAGCTTTCTTT,CAWGPDLTEAFF
-,-,TRBV19,TRBJ1-1,TGTGCCAGTAGTATCGGACAGAGAGAAGCTTTCTTT,CASSIGQREAFF
-,-,TRBV7-2,TRBJ1-2,TGTGCCAGCAGCTTAGCCAATAGGGGTGACTATGGCTACACCTTC,CASSLANRGDYGYTF
-,-,TRBV28,TRBJ2-7,TGTGCCAGCAGTCCGGACACTTACTACGAGCAGTACTTC,CASSPDTYYEQYF
-,-,TRBV9,TRBJ1-2,TGTGCCAGCAGCGTAGTGGCAGAATCCAACTATGGCTACACCTTC,CASSVVAESNYGYTF
-,-,TRBV4-2,TRBJ1-1,TGTGCCAGCAGCCCCCAGGTACAGTTGAACACTGAAGCTTTCTTT,CASSPQVQLNTEAFF
-,-,TRBV7-2,TRBJ1-1,TGTGCCAGCAGCTTCTACACTGAAGCTTTCTTT,CASSFYTEAFF
TRBD1,few,TRBV5-1,TRBJ2-7,TGCGCCAGCAGCTTAAGGACAGGGGGAAGTGAGCAGTACTTC,CASSLRTGGSEQYF
TRBD1,-,TRBV19,TRBJ1-2,TGTGCCGTGGAGACAGGGGGCGCGTCCCCTGGCTACACCTTC,CAVETGGASPGYTF
-,-,TRBV4-3,TRBJ1-1,TGCGCCAGCAGCCACTATGCCGGTGGTGGGGGCGTGGGCACTGAAGCTTTCTTT,CASSHYAGGGGVGTEAFF
-,-,TRBV5-1,TRBJ2-6,TGCGCCAGCAGCGTAAATCCCATGGCCGGGGCCAACGTCCTGACTTTC,CASSVNPMAGANVLTF
TRBD1,once,TRBV18,TRBJ2-7,TGTGCCAGCTCACCACCCGGGACAGGGGTCAACGAGCAGTACTTC,CASSPPGTGVNEQYF
TRBD1,-,TRBV27,TRBJ1-4,TGTGCCAGCAGTCCGTATGACAGGGATAATGAAAAACTGTTTTTT,CASSPYDRDNEKLFF
TRBD1,few,TRBV6-5,TRBJ2-7,TGTGCCACCAAGGTCGGGACAGCCCTCTACGAGCAGTACTTC,CATKVGTALYEQYF
-,-,TRBV4-3,TRBJ1-6,TGCGCCAGCAGCCAAATACAGAGCTCCTATAATTCACCCCTCCACTTT,CASSQIQSSYNSPLHF
-,few,TRBV10-3,TRBJ1-2,TGTGCCATCAGTGAGACCCCCGGGGTCCCCGAAGGCGGCTACACCTTC,CAISETPGVPEGGYTF
TRBD2,-,TRBV4-3,TRBJ2-7,TGCGCCAGCAGCCAAGAGCGGGGGGCTTACGAGCAGTACTTC,CASSQERGAYEQYF
-,-,TRBV2,TRBJ1-1,TGTGCCAGCAGGGCGGAGAGAGGATGGCACACTGAAGCTTTCTTT,CASRAERGWHTEAFF